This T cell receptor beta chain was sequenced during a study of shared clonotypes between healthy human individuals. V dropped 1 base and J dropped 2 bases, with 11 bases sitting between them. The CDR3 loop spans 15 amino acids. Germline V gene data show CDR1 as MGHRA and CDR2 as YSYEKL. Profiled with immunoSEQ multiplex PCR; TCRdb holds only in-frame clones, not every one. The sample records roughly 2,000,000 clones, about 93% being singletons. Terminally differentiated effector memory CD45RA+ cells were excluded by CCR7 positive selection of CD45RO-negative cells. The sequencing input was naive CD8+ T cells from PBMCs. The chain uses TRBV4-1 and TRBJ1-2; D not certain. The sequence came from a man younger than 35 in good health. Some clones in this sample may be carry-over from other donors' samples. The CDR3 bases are TGCGCCAGCAGCCAAGTACAAGCGGAGAACTATGGCTACACCTTC. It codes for CASSQVQAENYGYTF.